The 22 T cell receptor beta chains reported below all come from one sample, sequenced in a study of blood T cell repertoires in COVID-19. Profiled with immunoSEQ multiplex PCR; TCRdb holds only in-frame clones, not every one. The sample shows 180,000 or so clones, 80% of them seen only once. Source material: PBMCs or T cells enriched from blood (not recorded which). Receptors originate from a man in his 60s who had been exposed to COVID-19.

The chain links TRBV4-3 to TRBJ1-2; weak D call: TRBD1 (5 bases). CDR1 is LGHNA and CDR2 is YSLEER in the germline V gene. The CDR3 consists of 16 residues. V was cut by 0 bases and J by 1 base, with 12 bases left in between. The CDR3 loop reads CASSQEFQGINYGYTF. The CDR3 bases are TGCGCCAGCAGCCAAGAGTTTCAGGGAATTAACTATGGCTACACCTTC.

This rearrangement joins TRBV6-6 to TRBJ2-2; TRBD2 is a possible D gene (6 bases). This CDR3 spans 12 amino acids. The germline V and J ends were trimmed by 7 bases and 6 bases, with 9 bases remaining between them. Germline V gene data show CDR1 as MNHNY and CDR2 as SVGAGI (reference sequence). In DNA, the CDR3 is TGTGCCAGCACCCCGGGGGCCGGGGAGCTGTTTTTT. Its protein product is CASTPGAGELFF.

This clone was found a few times. The chain links TRBV23-1 to TRBJ2-3; possibly TRBD2 for D (6 bases). TRBV23-1 is an open reading frame whose function is uncertain. The CDR3 extends over 17 amino acids. Trimming shortened V by 6 bases and J by 0 bases, and 19 bases separated the two germline ends. Here the CDR3 reads CASSQPPSAGSTDTQYF. The CDR3 DNA reads TGCGCCAGCAGCCAACCCCCATCCGCGGGAAGCACAGATACGCAGTATTTT.

This chain connects TRBV3-1 (or the pseudogene TRBV3-2) to TRBJ2-2; 8 bases match TRBD1. CDR1 is LGHDT and CDR2 is YNNKEL in the germline V gene (reference sequence). The ends lost 3 bases at V and 4 bases at J; junction bases unmatched: 13. This CDR3 has 18 amino acids. The chain's CDR3 is CASSQTVQGASGTGELFF. In DNA form, the CDR3 reads TGTGCCAGCAGCCAGACCGTTCAGGGGGCGTCGGGCACCGGGGAGCTGTTTTTT.

The chain couples TRBV28 to TRBJ1-4, with D possibly TRBD1 on 6 matching bases. Trimming pared 2 bases from V and 10 bases from J, leaving 11 bases between. This CDR3 has 13 residues. The germline V gene encodes CDR1 MDHEN and CDR2 SYDVKM. This CDR3 is CASSLPGVGKLFF. The CDR3 DNA is TGTGCCAGCAGTTTACCAGGGGTTGGAAAACTGTTTTTT.

This chain links TRBV30 with TRBJ2-1; 15 nucleotides agree with TRBD2. The CDR3 is 17 amino acids. Per the germline V gene, CDR1 is GTSNPN and CDR2 is SVGIG (reference sequence). V shed 1 base, J shed 3 bases, and the junction held 4 bases outside the gene matches. CDR3 sequence reads: CAWSGGLAGGDYNEQFF. CDR3 DNA sequence: TGTGCCTGGAGTGGAGGACTAGCGGGGGGGGACTACAATGAGCAGTTCTTC.

This clone was seen a few times. The J gene is TRBJ2-1, the V gene TRBV6-5, with unresolved D. In germline, CDR1 is MNHEY, CDR2 SVGAGI. CDR3 size: 12 residues. V was clipped by 8 bases and J by 8 bases, with 13 bases between them. The CDR3 here is CASYRITDEQFF. CDR3 in DNA: TGTGCCAGCTACAGAATTACCGATGAGCAGTTCTTC.

V and J are TRBV29-1 and TRBJ2-3; D may be TRBD1 (6 bases). Germline V gene lookup returns CDR1 SQVTM and CDR2 ANQGSEA. The CDR3 covers 14 residues. V was cut by 6 bases and J by 2 bases, with 15 bases left in between. Here the CDR3 reads CSVEQGANTDTQYF. Here the CDR3 DNA reads TGCAGCGTGGAACAGGGTGCTAACACAGATACGCAGTATTTT.

The CDR3 nucleotides are TGCAGCGTGAGACAGGGTGACACCTACGAGCAGTACTTC. As protein: CSVRQGDTYEQYF. The chain links TRBV29-1 to TRBJ2-7; 7 bases are a match to TRBD1. This CDR3 has 13 amino acids. Per the germline V gene, CDR1 is SQVTM and CDR2 is ANQGSEA. Unmatched junction bases numbered 7, after V lost 6 bases and J lost 2 bases.

The chain uses TRBV19 and TRBJ1-4, with 7 nucleotides matching TRBD1. This CDR3 has 17 amino acids. J lost 0 bases, V lost 7 bases, and 11 bases had no gene match. In germline, CDR1 is LNHDA, CDR2 SQIVND (reference sequence). The chain's CDR3 is CASNPETGPATNEKLFF. The CDR3 bases are TGTGCCAGTAATCCTGAGACAGGGCCCGCAACTAATGAAAAACTGTTTTTT.

The chain links TRBV5-4 to TRBJ1-4; D unclear. The V end was cut by 0 bases, the J end by 2 bases, with 5 bases between. The CDR3 totals 14 residues. Germline assignment: CDR1 SGHNT and CDR2 YYREEE (reference sequence). This chain's CDR3 is CASSLGQTNEKLFF. The CDR3 DNA is TGTGCCAGCAGCTTGGGCCAGACTAATGAAAAACTGTTTTTT.

This chain uses TRBV28 with TRBJ2-2; 9 positions match TRBD2. The V gene end was trimmed by 3 bases and the J gene end by 6 bases; junction bases not matched to a gene: 8. Germline assignment: CDR1 MDHEN and CDR2 SYDVKM. This CDR3 has 16 amino acids. The CDR3 DNA sequence: TGTGCCAGCAGTTTTCCGGTAGCGGGAGATCCCGGGGAGCTGTTTTTT. It codes for CASSFPVAGDPGELFF.

This chain links TRBV2 with TRBJ1-3; a possible D gene is TRBD1 (6 bases). Germline CDR1 SNHLY, CDR2 FYNNEI. The CDR3 length is 17 residues. Trimming took 8 bases from V and 0 from J, leaving 20 bases between them. CDR3 residues: CASLLGRGLHSGNTIYF. The CDR3 DNA is TGTGCCAGCCTACTGGGGCGGGGGCTACACTCTGGAAACACCATATATTTT.

In DNA form, the CDR3 reads TGTGCCAGCAGCCCCGGGGGGATCTCCCAGTTCTTC. Amino acid sequence: CASSPGGISQFF. The chain is built from TRBV7-3 and TRBJ2-1; 7 bases map to TRBD2. V lost 5 bases to trimming and J lost 13 bases; unmatched junction nucleotides: 8. The CDR3 has 12 amino acids. The germline CDR1 and CDR2 sequences are SGHTA and FQGTGA. The whole variable domain, filled in from reference TRBV7-3 and TRBJ2-1, reads GAGVSQTPSNKVTEKGKYVELRCDPISGHTALYWYRQSLGQGPEFLIYFQGTGAADDSGLPNDRFFAVRPEGSVSTLKIQRTERGDSAVYLCASSPGGISQFFGPGTRLTVL.

The chain joins TRBV7-8 to TRBJ1-1; 12 positions match TRBD1. The CDR3 runs 15 residues. V lost 5 bases and J lost 5; bases outside the gene matches: 6. Germline V lookup: CDR1 SGHVS, CDR2 FQNEAQ. The DNA of the CDR3 is TGTGCCAGCAGCACGGGACAGGGGGCGGGTACTGAAGCTTTCTTT. Protein product: CASSTGQGAGTEAFF.

This chain connects TRBV2 to TRBJ2-6; tentatively, D is TRBD2 (5 bases). Between the trimmed V and J ends, which lost 6 bases and 0 bases, there was a span of 18 bases. The CDR3 contains 18 residues. In germline, CDR1 is SNHLY, CDR2 FYNNEI. The CDR3 sequence: CASSVYGVRLSGANVLTF. The DNA of the CDR3 is TGTGCCAGCAGCGTCTACGGGGTTAGACTCTCTGGGGCCAACGTCCTGACTTTC.

This clone was recorded a few times. The chain joins TRBV19 to TRBJ1-1, with TRBD1 matching 8 bases. Germline trimming cut 9 bases from V and 4 bases from J; bases unmatched to any gene: 10. Germline-derived CDR1 and CDR2 are LNHDA and SQIVND (reference sequence). This CDR3 is 14 amino acids long. The CDR3 DNA follows: TGTGCCAGCGCCAAAAGACAGGGGACCACTGAAGCTTTCTTT. This codes for CASAKRQGTTEAFF.

The chain employs TRBV7-9 and TRBJ2-3, with 10 nucleotides matching TRBD2. Germline V gene lookup returns CDR1 SEHNR and CDR2 FQNEAQ (reference sequence). V lost 6 bases and J lost 1; bases outside the gene matches: 4. The CDR3 runs to 15 residues. CDR3 in DNA: TGTGCCAGCAGTGCCGGACTAGCGGGCACAGATACGCAGTATTTT. Translation: CASSAGLAGTDTQYF.

This chain connects TRBV29-1 to TRBJ1-2; TRBD1 matches 11 bases. The CDR3 length is 17 residues. Germline assignment: CDR1 SQVTM and CDR2 ANQGSEA. The V segment lost 3 bases and the J segment 2 bases; nucleotides outside the gene matches: 11. The CDR3 DNA is TGCAGCGTTGACACCGGAATGGACAGGGGGCTGAACTATGGCTACACCTTC. Translating it yields CSVDTGMDRGLNYGYTF.

Worth noting for this clone: Other DNA variants within this sample encode the same CDR3. V usage is TRBV2 and J usage is TRBJ1-5; D unclear. The V end was cut by 6 bases, the J end by 2 bases, with 11 bases between. Germline lookup yields CDR1 SNHLY and CDR2 FYNNEI. The CDR3 has 14 amino acids. The CDR3 spells CASSGVGGNQPQHF. Here the CDR3 DNA reads TGTGCCAGCAGCGGAGTCGGGGGCAATCAGCCCCAGCATTTT.

The rearrangement links TRBV27 to TRBJ2-5; possibly TRBD1 for D (5 bases). The CDR3 consists of 14 residues. V was clipped by 0 bases and J by 5 bases, with 10 bases between them. Germline values: CDR1 MNHEY, CDR2 SMNVEV (reference sequence). The CDR3, as DNA: TGTGCCAGCAGTTTATCCCGGCCAGGGGAGACCCAGTACTTC. Translated, it gives CASSLSRPGETQYF.

V and J are TRBV28 and TRBJ2-5; D may be TRBD1 (5 bases). From germline, CDR1 is MDHEN and CDR2 SYDVKM. The germline V and J ends were trimmed by 6 bases and 2 bases, with 13 bases remaining between them. The CDR3 has 14 residues. The CDR3 bases are TGTGCCAGCAGCCCCCCAGGGCGGCAAGAGACCCAGTACTTC. Protein product: CASSPPGRQETQYF.